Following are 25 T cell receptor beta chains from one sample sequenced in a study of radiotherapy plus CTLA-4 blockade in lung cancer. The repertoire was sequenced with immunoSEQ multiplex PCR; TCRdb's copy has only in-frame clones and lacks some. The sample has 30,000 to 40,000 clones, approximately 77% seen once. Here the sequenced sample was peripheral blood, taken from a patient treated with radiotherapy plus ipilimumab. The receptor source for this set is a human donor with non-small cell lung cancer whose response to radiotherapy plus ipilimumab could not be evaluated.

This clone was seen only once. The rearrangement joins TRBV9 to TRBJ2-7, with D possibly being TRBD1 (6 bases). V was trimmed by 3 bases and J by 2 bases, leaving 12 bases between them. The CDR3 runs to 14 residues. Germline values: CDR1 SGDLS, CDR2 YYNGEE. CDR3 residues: CASSALQGPYEQYF. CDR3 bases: TGTGCCAGCAGCGCATTACAGGGACCCTACGAGCAGTACTTC.

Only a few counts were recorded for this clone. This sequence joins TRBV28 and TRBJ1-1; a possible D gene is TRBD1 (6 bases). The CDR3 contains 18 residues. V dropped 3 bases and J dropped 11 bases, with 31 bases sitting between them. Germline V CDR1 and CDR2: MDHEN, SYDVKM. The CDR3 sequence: CASSFLTYTLRRTAGAFF. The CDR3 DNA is TGTGCCAGCAGTTTTCTAACTTATACCCTTAGGAGGACAGCCGGGGCTTTCTTT.

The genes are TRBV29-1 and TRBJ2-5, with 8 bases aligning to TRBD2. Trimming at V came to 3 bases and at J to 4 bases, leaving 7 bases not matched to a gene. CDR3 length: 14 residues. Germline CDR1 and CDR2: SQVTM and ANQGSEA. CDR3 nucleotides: TGCAGCGTTGATGCGGGAGGCGTGGGAGAGACCCAGTACTTC. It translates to CSVDAGGVGETQYF.

Here the CDR3 DNA reads TGCGCCAGCAGTGTGGACAGGAGCACGGAGCAGTACTTC. It yields the protein CASSVDRSTEQYF. J is TRBJ2-7 and V is TRBV10-2; 7 positions agree with TRBD1. CDR1 is WSHSY, CDR2 SAAADI, per germline. The junction had 7 bases not matched to a gene; V was cut back by 4 bases and J by 7 bases. The length of the CDR3 is 13 residues.

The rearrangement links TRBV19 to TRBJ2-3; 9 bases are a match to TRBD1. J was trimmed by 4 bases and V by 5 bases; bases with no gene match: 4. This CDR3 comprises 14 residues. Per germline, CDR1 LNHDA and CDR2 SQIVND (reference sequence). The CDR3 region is CASSLTGGADTQYF. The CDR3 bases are TGTGCCAGTAGTCTCACAGGGGGCGCAGATACGCAGTATTTT. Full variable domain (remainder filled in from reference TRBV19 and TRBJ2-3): DGGITQSPKYLFRKEGQNVTLSCEQNLNHDAMYWYRQDPGQGLRLIYYSQIVNDFQKGDIAEGYSVSREKKESFPLTVTSAQKNPTAFYLCASSLTGGADTQYFGPGTRLTVL.

For the CDR3, the DNA is TGTGCCAGCAGCTTAGATCGGTACAGGACAAACACTGAAGCTTTCTTT. Its protein product is CASSLDRYRTNTEAFF. The chain carries TRBV11-2 and TRBJ1-1, with a possible D match to TRBD1 (5 bases). The CDR3 runs 16 residues. V was pared by 0 bases and J by 2 bases, with 13 bases between. Germline CDR1 and CDR2: SGHAT and FQNNGV.

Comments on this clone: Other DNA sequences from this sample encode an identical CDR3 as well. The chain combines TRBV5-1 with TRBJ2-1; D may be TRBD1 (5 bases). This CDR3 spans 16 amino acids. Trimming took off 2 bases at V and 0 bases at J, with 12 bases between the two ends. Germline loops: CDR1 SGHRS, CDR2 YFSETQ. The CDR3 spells CASSFTQGSSYNEQFF. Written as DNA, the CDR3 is TGCGCCAGCAGCTTTACGCAGGGCAGCTCCTACAATGAGCAGTTCTTC.

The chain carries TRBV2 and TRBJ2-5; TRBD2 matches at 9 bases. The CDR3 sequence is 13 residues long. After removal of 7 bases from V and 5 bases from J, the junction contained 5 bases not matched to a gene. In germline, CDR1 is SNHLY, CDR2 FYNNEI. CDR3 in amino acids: CASIGTSRETQYF. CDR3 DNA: TGTGCCAGCATCGGGACTAGCAGGGAGACCCAGTACTTC. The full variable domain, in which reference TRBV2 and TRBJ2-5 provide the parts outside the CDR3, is EPEVTQTPSHQVTQMGQEVILRCVPISNHLYFYWYRQILGQKVEFLVSFYNNEISEKSEIFDDQFSVERPDGSNFTLKIRSTKLEDSAMYFCASIGTSRETQYFGPGTRLLVL.

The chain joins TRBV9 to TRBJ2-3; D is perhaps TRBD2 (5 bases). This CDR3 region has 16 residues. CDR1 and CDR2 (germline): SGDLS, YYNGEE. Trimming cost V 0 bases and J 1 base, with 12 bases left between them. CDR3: CASSVGGNRGTDTQYF. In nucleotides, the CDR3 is TGTGCCAGCAGCGTAGGAGGGAATCGGGGCACAGATACGCAGTATTTT.

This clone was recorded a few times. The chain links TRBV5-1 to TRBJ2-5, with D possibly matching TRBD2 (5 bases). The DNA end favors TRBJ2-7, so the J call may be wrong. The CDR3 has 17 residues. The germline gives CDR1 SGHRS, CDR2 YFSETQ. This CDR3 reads CASSLAIGGLFSYEQYF. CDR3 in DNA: TGCGCCAGCAGCTTGGCCATAGGAGGATTGTTCTCCTACGAGCAGTACTTC.

For the CDR3, the DNA is TGTGCCAGCAGTCCAGGGGCCCTAACGAGACTGTTTTTT. Residues: CASSPGALTRLFF. The genes are TRBV6-5 and TRBJ1-4, with D tentatively TRBD1 (6 bases). The CDR3 has 13 residues. Germline values: CDR1 MNHEY, CDR2 SVGAGI. Trimming shortened V by 5 bases and J by 13 bases, and 17 bases separated the two germline ends.

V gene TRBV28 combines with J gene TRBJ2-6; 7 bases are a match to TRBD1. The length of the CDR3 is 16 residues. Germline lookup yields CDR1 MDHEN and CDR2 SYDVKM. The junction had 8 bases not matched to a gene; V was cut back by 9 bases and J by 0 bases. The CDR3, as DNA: TGTGCCAGTGCACAGGGGTGGCTCTCTGGGGCCAACGTCCTGACTTTC. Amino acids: CASAQGWLSGANVLTF.

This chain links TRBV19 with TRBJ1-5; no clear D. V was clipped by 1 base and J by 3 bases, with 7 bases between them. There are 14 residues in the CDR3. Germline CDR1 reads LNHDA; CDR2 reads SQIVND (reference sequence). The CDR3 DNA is TGTGCCAGTAGTATAGGCAGTTTCAATCAGCCCCAGCATTTT. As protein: CASSIGSFNQPQHF.

The CDR3 loop is CASSMYGANVLTF. The CDR3 nucleotides read TGTGCCAGTAGTATGTATGGGGCCAACGTCCTGACTTTC. The chain uses TRBV19 and TRBJ2-6; D not certain. The germline V gene encodes CDR1 LNHDA and CDR2 SQIVND (reference sequence). The CDR3 is made up of 13 amino acids. The germline V and J ends were trimmed by 3 bases and 3 bases, with 3 bases remaining between them.

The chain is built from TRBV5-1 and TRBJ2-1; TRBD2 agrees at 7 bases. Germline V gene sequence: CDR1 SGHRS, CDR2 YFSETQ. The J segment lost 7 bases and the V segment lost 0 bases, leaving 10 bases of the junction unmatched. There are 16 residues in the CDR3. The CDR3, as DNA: TGCGCCAGCAGCTTGGTCGCGGGAGATAGAACGAATGAGCAGTTCTTC. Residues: CASSLVAGDRTNEQFF.

The CDR3 bases are TGTGCCAGCAGGTCTCAGGGGAGAGCTTTCTTT. This codes for CASRSQGRAFF. The rearrangement uses TRBV6-1 and TRBJ1-1, with a possible D match to TRBD1 (6 bases). From germline, CDR1 is MNHNS and CDR2 SASEGT. The CDR3 has 11 amino acids. The V end lost 6 bases, the J end lost 10 bases, and 12 bases lay between the germline ends.

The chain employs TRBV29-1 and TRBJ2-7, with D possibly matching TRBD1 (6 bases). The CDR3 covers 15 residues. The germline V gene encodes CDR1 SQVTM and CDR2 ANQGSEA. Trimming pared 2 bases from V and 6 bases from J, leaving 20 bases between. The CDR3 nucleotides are TGCAGCGTTGAATTTTCCCAGGGACATACTTCCGAGCAGTACTTC. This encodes CSVEFSQGHTSEQYF.

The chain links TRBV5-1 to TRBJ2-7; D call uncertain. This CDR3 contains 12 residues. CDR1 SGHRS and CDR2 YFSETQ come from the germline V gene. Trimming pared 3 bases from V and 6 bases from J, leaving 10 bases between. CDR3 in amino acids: CASSSSTLEQYF. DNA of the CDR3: TGCGCCAGCAGCTCCAGTACGCTCGAGCAGTACTTC.

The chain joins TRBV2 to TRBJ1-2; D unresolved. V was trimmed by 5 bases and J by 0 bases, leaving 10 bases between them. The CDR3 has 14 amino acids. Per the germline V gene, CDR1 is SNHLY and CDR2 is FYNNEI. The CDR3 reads CASSLEGANYGYTF. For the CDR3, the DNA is TGTGCCAGCAGTCTTGAGGGAGCTAACTATGGCTACACCTTC.

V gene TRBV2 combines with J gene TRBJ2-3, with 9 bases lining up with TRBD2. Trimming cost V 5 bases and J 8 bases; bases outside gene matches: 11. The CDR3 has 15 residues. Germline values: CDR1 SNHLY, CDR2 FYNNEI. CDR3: CASSPLAGGGVTQYF. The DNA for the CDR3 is TGTGCCAGCAGTCCCCTTGCGGGCGGGGGGGTTACGCAGTATTTT.

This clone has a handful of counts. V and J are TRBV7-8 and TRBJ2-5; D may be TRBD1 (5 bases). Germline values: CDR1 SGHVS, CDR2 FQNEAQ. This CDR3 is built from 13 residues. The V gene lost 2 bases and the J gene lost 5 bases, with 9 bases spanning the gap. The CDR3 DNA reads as TGTGCCAGCAGCTTAACAAAGGGGGAGACCCAGTACTTC. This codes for CASSLTKGETQYF.

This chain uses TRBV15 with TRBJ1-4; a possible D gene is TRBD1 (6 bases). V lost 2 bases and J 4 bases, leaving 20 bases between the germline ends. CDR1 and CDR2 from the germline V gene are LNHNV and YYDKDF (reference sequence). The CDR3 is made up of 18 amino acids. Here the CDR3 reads CATSRITGSGRINEKLFF. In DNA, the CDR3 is TGTGCCACCAGCAGAATTACAGGGAGTGGGCGGATTAATGAAAAACTGTTTTTT.

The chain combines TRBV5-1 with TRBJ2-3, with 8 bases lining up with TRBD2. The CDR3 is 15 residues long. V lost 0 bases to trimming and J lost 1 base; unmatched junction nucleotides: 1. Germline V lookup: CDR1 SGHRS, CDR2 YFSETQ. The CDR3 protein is CASSLATSGTDTQYF. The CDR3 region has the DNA TGCGCCAGCAGCTTGGCGACTAGCGGCACAGATACGCAGTATTTT.

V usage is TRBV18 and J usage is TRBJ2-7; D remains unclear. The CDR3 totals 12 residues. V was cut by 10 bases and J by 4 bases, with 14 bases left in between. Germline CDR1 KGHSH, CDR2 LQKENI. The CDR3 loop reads CATLRRQYEQYF. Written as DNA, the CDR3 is TGTGCCACCCTCCGCAGGCAGTACGAGCAGTACTTC.

The CDR3 sequence: CASSEGIAAIPYNEQFF. CDR3 nucleotide sequence: TGTGCCAGCAGTGAAGGCATTGCTGCTATCCCCTACAATGAGCAGTTCTTC. The V gene is TRBV6-1, the J gene TRBJ2-1; D gene ambiguous. V gave up 1 base and J gave up 2 bases, with 15 bases separating them. This CDR3 has 17 amino acids. Per germline, CDR1 MNHNS and CDR2 SASEGT.